The 6 T cell receptor beta chains presented below share a single source sample, sequenced in a study of OX40 agonist ivuxolimab in advanced cancers. Repertoires were generated with immunoSEQ multiplex PCR, while TCRdb's copy carries only in-frame clones and drops some. Of under 80,000 clones listed, 75% to 90% are singletons. The sample in question was CD4+ or CD8+ T cells sorted from blood, obtained in a trial of the OX40 agonist ivuxolimab. These receptors originate from an adult with an advanced solid tumor such as melanoma, head and neck, liver or kidney cancer.

The CDR3 region has the DNA TGTGCCAGCAGCTTACCCCTCCTGACAGGGAGCTCCTACAATGAGCAGTTCTTC. The encoded protein is CASSLPLLTGSSYNEQFF. The chain recombines TRBV7-9 with TRBJ2-1; TRBD1 matches 7 bases. Germline CDR1 is SEHNR and CDR2 is FQNEAQ (reference sequence). J gave up 0 bases and V 2 bases, and 10 bases lay outside the gene matches. The CDR3 has 18 amino acids.

This clone was seen a single time. V is TRBV7-6 and J is TRBJ1-2; 7 nucleotides line up with TRBD1. V trimming: 5 bases; J trimming: 6 bases; junction bases outside the gene matches: 12. Germline-derived CDR1 and CDR2 are SGHVS and FNYEAQ. This CDR3 region has 15 residues. CDR3 DNA sequence: TGTGCCAGCAGCCTACGGGACATAAGGGGGCATGGCTACACCTTC. Protein product: CASSLRDIRGHGYTF.

Here the CDR3 reads CASSNKRGGTDTQYF. As DNA, the CDR3 is TGTGCCAGCAGCAATAAGCGGGGGGGCACAGATACGCAGTATTTT. This chain links TRBV2 with TRBJ2-3; TRBD2 aligns across 9 bases. Germline assignment: CDR1 SNHLY and CDR2 FYNNEI. V was clipped by 6 bases and J by 1 base; unmatched bases: 5. The CDR3 extends over 15 amino acids.

The chain joins TRBV5-1 to TRBJ2-1, with TRBD1 as a possible D gene (6 bases). The length of the CDR3 is 12 residues. Germline V CDR1 and CDR2: SGHRS, YFSETQ. V was clipped by 4 bases and J by 16 bases, with 18 bases between them. CDR3 sequence: CASSHPGQLLFF. The CDR3 DNA is TGCGCCAGCAGCCACCCGGGACAACTACTATTCTTC.

The genes are TRBV2 and TRBJ2-2, with D possibly being TRBD1 (6 bases). The ends were cut back, 10 bases at V and 3 bases at J, with 21 bases in the middle. This CDR3 has 16 residues. Germline CDR1 is SNHLY and CDR2 is FYNNEI. In DNA, the CDR3 is TGTGCCACCAGAGGATCCAGGGGAAAGGACACCGGGGAGCTGTTTTTT. This sequence encodes CATRGSRGKDTGELFF.

This clone has just one count. The chain employs TRBV6-1 and TRBJ1-6; 7 positions match TRBD1. The CDR3 runs 14 residues. Looked up from germline, CDR1 is MNHNS and CDR2 is SASEGT. The J segment lost 8 bases and the V segment lost 4 bases, leaving 5 bases of the junction unmatched. CDR3 in DNA: TGTGCCAGCAGTGCGGACAGGCTCGATTCACCCCTCCACTTT. Protein product: CASSADRLDSPLHF.